This T cell receptor beta chain was found in a study of T cell repertoires in cytomegalovirus infection. Whole-study context: Selection of CMV epitopes for the study included recently identified HLA-C-restricted and well-studied HLA-B-restricted ones. Through public TCR beta signatures, both CMV infection and matching HLA type were indicated.

Germline V gives CDR1 MNHNS, CDR2 SASEGT. V lost 5 bases, J lost 6 bases, and 5 bases stayed unmatched. This CDR3 is 13 amino acids long. Study-level results: Frequencies of public TCR beta families were cumulated, and this identified carriers of CMV plus the relevant HLA. CMV-specific TCR beta clonotypes restricted by HLA-C were the ones dominating the ex vivo response.

TCRdb processed the reads anew with MiXCR; each CDR3 protein has one entry. The sample has around 900,000 distinct CDR3 sequences, around 30% seen once. Regarding this clonotype: The antigen is not known.

The chain employs TRBV6-1 and TRBJ1-2; TRBD1 aligns across 8 bases. This receptor was identified in a human donor in good health (CMV status not recorded). Some clones in this sample may be carry-over from other donors' samples. Specimen: cultured CD8+ T cells from PBMCs, collected from culture after CMV antigen stimulation. As DNA, the CDR3 is TGTGCCAGCAGTACGGACAGGGCGGATGGCTACACCTTC. It translates to CASSTDRADGYTF.